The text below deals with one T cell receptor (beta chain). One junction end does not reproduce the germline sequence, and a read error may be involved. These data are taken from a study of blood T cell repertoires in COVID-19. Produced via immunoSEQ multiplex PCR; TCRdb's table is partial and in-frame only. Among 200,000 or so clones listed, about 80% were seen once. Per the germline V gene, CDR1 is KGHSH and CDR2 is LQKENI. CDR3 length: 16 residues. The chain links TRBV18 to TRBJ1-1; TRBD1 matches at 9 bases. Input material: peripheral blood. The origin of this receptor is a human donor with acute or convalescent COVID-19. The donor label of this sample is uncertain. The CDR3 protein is CASSPPTGGAVTEAFF. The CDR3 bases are TGTGCCAGCTCTCCACCGACAGGGGGGGCGGTCACTGAAGCTTTCTTT.